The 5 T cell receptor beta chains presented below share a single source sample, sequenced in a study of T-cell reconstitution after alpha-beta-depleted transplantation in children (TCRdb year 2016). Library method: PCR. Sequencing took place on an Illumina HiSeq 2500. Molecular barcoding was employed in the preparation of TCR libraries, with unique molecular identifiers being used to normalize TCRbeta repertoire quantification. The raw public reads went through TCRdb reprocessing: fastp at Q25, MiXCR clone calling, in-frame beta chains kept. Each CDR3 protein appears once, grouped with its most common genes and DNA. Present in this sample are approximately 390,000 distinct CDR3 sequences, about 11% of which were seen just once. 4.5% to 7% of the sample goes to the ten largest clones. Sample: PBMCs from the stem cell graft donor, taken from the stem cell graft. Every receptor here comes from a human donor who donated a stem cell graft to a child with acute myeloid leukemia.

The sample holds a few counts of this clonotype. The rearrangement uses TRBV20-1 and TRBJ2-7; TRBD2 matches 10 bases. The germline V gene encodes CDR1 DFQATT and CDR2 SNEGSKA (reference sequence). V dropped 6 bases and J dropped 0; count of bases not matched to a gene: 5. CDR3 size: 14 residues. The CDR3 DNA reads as TGCAGTGCGGCCAGCGGGAGGGACTCCTACGAGCAGTACTTC. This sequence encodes CSAASGRDSYEQYF.

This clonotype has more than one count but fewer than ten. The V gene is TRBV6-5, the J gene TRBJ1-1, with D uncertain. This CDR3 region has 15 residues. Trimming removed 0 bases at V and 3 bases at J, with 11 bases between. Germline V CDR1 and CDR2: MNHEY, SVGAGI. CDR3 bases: TGTGCCAGCAGTTACTCGAGAACGGTGGACACTGAAGCTTTCTTT. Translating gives CASSYSRTVDTEAFF.

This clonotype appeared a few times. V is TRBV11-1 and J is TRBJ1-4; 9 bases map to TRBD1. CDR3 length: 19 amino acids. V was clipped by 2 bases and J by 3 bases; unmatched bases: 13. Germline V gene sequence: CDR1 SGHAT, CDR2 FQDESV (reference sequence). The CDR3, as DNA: TGTGCCAGCAGCTTACTTCCGGGACAGGGTTTCGGGTCTAATGAAAAACTGTTTTTT. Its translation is CASSLLPGQGFGSNEKLFF. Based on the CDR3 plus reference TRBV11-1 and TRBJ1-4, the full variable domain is EAEVAQSPRYKITEKSQAVAFWCDPISGHATLYWYRQILGQGPELLVQFQDESVVDDSQLPKDRFSAERLKGVDSTLKIQPAELGDSAMYLCASSLLPGQGFGSNEKLFFGSGTQLSVL.

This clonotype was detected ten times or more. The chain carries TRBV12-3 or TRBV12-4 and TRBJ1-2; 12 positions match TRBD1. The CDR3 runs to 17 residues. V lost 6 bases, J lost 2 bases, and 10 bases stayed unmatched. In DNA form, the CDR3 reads TGTGCCAGCAGCCAAAGCGGGACAGGGGGCCCCAACTATGGCTACACCTTC. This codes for CASSQSGTGGPNYGYTF.

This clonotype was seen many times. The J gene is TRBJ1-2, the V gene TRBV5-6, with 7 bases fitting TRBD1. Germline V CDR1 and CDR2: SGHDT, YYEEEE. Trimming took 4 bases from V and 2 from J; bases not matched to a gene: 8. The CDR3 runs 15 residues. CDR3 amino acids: CASSTGGQENYGYTF. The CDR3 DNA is TGTGCCAGCAGCACTGGTGGACAGGAGAACTATGGCTACACCTTC.